This T cell receptor beta chain is from a study of T cell repertoires in cytomegalovirus infection. About the study: A matching HLA type, together with CMV infection, was signaled by public TCR beta signatures.

This clonotype has just a few counts. Its specificity is not known. General study results and limits: HLA-C-restricted CMV-specific TCR beta clonotypes were dominant in the ex vivo response. Summed public TCR beta family frequency identified CMV carriers bearing the relevant HLA.

Each CDR3 protein is one row after TCRdb ran MiXCR on the reads. Of around 740,000 distinct CDR3 sequences listed, about 40% were seen once; the top ten hold 2.8%. This CDR3 is 15 amino acids long. Germline V gene data show CDR1 as SGHRS and CDR2 as YFSETQ. Trimming stripped 0 bases from V and 6 bases from J, with 15 bases between. The sequenced sample consisted of PBMCs. The receptor comes from a human donor in good health (CMV status not recorded). Some clones in this sample may be carry-over from other donors' samples. The J gene is TRBJ1-1, the V gene TRBV5-1, with unresolved D. The chain's CDR3 is CASSLGYGLEPEAFF. The CDR3 coding sequence is TGCGCCAGCAGCTTGGGGTACGGGCTAGAGCCTGAAGCTTTCTTT. The full variable domain, completed using reference TRBV5-1 and TRBJ1-1, is KAGVTQTPRYLIKTRGQQVTLSCSPISGHRSVSWYQQTPGQGLQFLFEYFSETQRNKGNFPGRFSGRQFSNSRSEMNVSTLELGDSALYLCASSLGYGLEPEAFFGQGTRLTVV.